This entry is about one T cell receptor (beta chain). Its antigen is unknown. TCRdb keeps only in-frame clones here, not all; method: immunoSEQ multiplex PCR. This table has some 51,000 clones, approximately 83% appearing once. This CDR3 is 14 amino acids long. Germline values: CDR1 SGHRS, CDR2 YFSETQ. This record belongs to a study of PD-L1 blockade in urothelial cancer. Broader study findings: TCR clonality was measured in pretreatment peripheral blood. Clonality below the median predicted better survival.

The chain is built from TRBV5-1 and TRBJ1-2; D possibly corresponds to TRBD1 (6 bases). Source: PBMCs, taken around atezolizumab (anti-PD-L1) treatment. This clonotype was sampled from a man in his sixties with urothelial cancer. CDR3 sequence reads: CASSGGGPNYGYTF. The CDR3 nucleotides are TGCGCTAGTTCGGGGGGCGGACCCAACTATGGCTACACCTTC.